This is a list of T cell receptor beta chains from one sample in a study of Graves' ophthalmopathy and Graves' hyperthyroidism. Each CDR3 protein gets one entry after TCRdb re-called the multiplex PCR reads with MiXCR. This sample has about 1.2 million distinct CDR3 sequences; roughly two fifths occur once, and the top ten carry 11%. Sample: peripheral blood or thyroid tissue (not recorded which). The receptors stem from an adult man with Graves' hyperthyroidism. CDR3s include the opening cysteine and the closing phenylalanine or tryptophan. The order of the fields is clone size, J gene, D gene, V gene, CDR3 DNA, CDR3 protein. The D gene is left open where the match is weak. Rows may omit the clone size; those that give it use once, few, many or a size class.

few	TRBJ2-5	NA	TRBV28	TGTGCCAGCAGCTCCCAACTCGACACGTATCCGTACTTC	CASSSQLDTYPYF
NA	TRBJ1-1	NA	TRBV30	TGTGCCTGGAGCTCAGGGGTGGGCACTGAAGCTTTCTTT	CAWSSGVGTEAFF
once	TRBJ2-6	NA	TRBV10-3	TGTGCCATCAGCGCCCAGGGGTTGGCAGGGGCCAACGTCCTGACTTTC	CAISAQGLAGANVLTF
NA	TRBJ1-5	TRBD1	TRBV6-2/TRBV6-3	TGTGCCAGCAGCCGCCGGGCGGACAGGGGTAACAATCAGCCCCAGCATTTT	CASSRRADRGNNQPQHF
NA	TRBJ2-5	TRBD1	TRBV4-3	TGCGCCAGCAGCCAGCAACCGGGACAGGCGGCAGAGACCCAGTACTTC	CASSQQPGQAAETQYF
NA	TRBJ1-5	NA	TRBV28	TGTGCCAGCAGTCCCGGACGGGTACAGCCCCAGCATTTT	CASSPGRVQPQHF
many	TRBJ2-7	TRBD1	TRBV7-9	TGTGCCAGCAGCTTAGGCTCTGGGACAGCCGAGCAGTACTTC	CASSLGSGTAEQYF
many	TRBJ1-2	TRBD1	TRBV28	TGTGCCAGCAGTTTACCCGGGACAGGGGGATTGTATGGCTACACCTTC	CASSLPGTGGLYGYTF
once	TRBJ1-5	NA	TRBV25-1	TGTGCCAGCGACAGTGGCGTCAATCAGCCCCAGCATTTT	CASDSGVNQPQHF
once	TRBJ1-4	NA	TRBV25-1	TGTGCCAGCAGTGGCCTAATCACCGGGGCGGAAAAACTGTTTTTT	CASSGLITGAEKLFF
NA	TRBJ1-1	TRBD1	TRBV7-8	TGCGCCAGCAGCCAAAAGACGACAGGGGATACTGAAGCTTTCTTT	CASSQKTTGDTEAFF
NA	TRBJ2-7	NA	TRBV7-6	TGCGCCAGCAGCCAATTAAGCCCGGGCTACGAGCAGTACTTC	CASSQLSPGYEQYF
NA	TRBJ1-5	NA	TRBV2	TGTGCAAGCCGGGGGGCGCGCAATCAGCCCCAGCATTTT	CASRGARNQPQHF
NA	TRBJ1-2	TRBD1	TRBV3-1	TGTGCCAGCAGCCAAGGCGGCAGGGGGGTCTATGGCTACACCTTC	CASSQGGRGVYGYTF
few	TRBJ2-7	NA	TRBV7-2	TGTGCCAGCAGTGTGGGGGATGAGGGGAACTACGAGCAGTACTTC	CASSVGDEGNYEQYF
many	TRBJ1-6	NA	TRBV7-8	TGTGCCAGCAGCTTAGTCCCAGGGTATTCACCCCTCCACTTT	CASSLVPGYSPLHF
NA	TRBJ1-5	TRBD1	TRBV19	TGTGCCAGTACCCCTTCGGGACAGGGACGCAATCAGCCCCAGCATTTT	CASTPSGQGRNQPQHF
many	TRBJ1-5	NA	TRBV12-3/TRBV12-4	TGTGCCAGCAGGAAAGACAGTGCTAATCAGCCCCAGCATTTT	CASRKDSANQPQHF
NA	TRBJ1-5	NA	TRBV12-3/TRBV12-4	TGTGCCAGCAGTTTCGGCGGGGGCGGGGGGACCCAGCATTTT	CASSFGGGGGTQHF
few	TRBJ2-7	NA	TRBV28	TGTGCCAGCAGTACCCCCGGGACAATGACTTCCTACGAGCAGTACTTC	CASSTPGTMTSYEQYF
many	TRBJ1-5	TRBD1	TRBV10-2	TGCGCCAGCAGTACCGGGACAGGGCGAAGACAGCCCCAGCATTTT	CASSTGTGRRQPQHF